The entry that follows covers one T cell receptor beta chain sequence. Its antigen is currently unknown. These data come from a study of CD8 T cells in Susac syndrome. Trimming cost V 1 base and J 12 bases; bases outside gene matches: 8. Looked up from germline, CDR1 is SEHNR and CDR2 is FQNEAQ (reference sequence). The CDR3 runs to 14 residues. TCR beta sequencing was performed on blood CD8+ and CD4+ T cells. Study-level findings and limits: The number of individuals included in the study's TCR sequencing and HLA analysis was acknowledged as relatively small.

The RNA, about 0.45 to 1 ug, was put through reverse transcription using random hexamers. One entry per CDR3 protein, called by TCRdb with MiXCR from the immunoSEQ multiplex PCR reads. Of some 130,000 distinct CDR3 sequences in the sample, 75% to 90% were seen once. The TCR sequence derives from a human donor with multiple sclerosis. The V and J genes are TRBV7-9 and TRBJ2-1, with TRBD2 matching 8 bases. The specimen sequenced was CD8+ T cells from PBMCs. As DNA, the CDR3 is TGTGCCAGCAGCTTAGGTGATAGCGGGGCGACGCAGTTCTTC. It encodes CASSLGDSGATQFF.